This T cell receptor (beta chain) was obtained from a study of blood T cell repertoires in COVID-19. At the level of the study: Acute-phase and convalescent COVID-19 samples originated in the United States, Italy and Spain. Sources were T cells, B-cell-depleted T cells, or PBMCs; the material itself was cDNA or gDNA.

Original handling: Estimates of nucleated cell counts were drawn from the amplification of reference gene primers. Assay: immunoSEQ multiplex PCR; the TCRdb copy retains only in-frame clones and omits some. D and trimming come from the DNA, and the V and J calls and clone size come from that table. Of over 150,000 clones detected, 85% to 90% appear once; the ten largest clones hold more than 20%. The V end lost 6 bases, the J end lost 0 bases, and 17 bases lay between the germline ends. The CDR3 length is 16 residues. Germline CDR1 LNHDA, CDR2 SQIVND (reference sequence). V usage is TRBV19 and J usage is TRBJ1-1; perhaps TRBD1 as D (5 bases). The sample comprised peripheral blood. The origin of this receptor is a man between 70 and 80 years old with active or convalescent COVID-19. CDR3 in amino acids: CASRVVATALNTEAFF. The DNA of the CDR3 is TGTGCCAGTAGGGTGGTGGCGACAGCTTTGAACACTGAAGCTTTCTTT. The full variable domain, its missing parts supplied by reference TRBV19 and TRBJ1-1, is DGGITQSPKYLFRKEGQNVTLSCEQNLNHDAMYWYRQDPGQGLRLIYYSQIVNDFQKGDIAEGYSVSREKKESFPLTVTSAQKNPTAFYLCASRVVATALNTEAFFGQGTRLTVV.